This T cell receptor (beta chain) was sequenced in a study of immune evolution from preneoplasia to lung adenocarcinoma. Turning to the study itself: HLA loss of heterozygosity: around 6.5% AIS, about 15% MIA, approximately 31% ADC, none AAH. Study-wide findings and caveats: Later-stage lesions seemingly showed higher T cell density and diversity than normal lung.

TCRdb's table, derived via immunoSEQ multiplex PCR, lists solely in-frame clones and lacks some. The sample includes 14,000 or so clones, approximately 85% of them seen just once. Germline V gene sequence: CDR1 SGHNT, CDR2 YYREEE (reference sequence). Deletions cut 5 bases from V and 2 bases from J, with 15 bases between. There are 15 residues in the CDR3. About this clone: Its specificity is not known.

The clonotype comes from a donor at least 70 years old with lung adenocarcinoma. Sequenced sample: FFPE lung adenocarcinoma in situ tissue. The chain uses TRBV5-4 and TRBJ2-3; D might be TRBD1 (6 bases). The CDR3 region is CASRPGQNPTDTQYF. The CDR3 DNA sequence: TGTGCCAGCAGACCCGGACAGAACCCCACAGATACGCAGTATTTT.